A single sample is the source of the 3 T cell receptor beta chains below, sequenced in a study of shared clonotypes between healthy human individuals. Here immunoSEQ multiplex PCR was the method, and the copy in TCRdb shows in-frame clones only, minus some. The sample has hundreds of thousands of clones; about 95% are singletons. The sample consisted of naive CD4+ T cells sorted from blood. Subset noted: CD45RA+ positively selected. Source of these receptors: a woman aged 25-40 years in good health.

The chain recombines TRBV28 with TRBJ2-1, with unresolved D. CDR3 length equals 14 residues. V lost 1 base to trimming and J lost 4 bases, with 8 bases between them. CDR1 is MDHEN, CDR2 SYDVKM, per germline. CDR3 sequence (DNA): TGTGCCAGCAGTTTATTGGAGTGGTACAATGAGCAGTTCTTC. Its translation is CASSLLEWYNEQFF.

This chain joins TRBV5-1 and TRBJ2-2, with 8 bases that match TRBD2. Germline trimming cut 6 bases from V and 2 bases from J; bases unmatched to any gene: 3. The germline V gene encodes CDR1 SGHRS and CDR2 YFSETQ. The CDR3 runs 14 residues. The DNA for the CDR3 is TGCGCCAGCATGAGCGGGAGCAACACCGGGGAGCTGTTTTTT. It is translated as CASMSGSNTGELFF.

The chain recombines TRBV6-5 with TRBJ2-1, with D possibly being TRBD1 (6 bases). Trimming shortened V by 0 bases and J by 4 bases, and 10 bases separated the two germline ends. Germline V gives CDR1 MNHEY, CDR2 SVGAGI. The CDR3 runs 15 residues. This CDR3 reads CASSYSGTPYNEQFF. The CDR3 bases are TGTGCCAGCAGTTACTCAGGGACACCGTACAATGAGCAGTTCTTC.